Described below is a single T cell receptor beta chain sequence and its context. The target antigen is unknown. V lost 6 bases to trimming and J lost 7 bases, with 12 bases between them. There are 13 residues in the CDR3. The V gene's germline CDR1 is SGHVS and CDR2 FNYEAQ. The sample is drawn from a study of glioma-infiltrating T cells after dendritic cell vaccination. Study context: Patients received three intradermal dendritic cell vaccine injections at biweekly intervals.

The PCR used 60 V beta and 13 J beta primers. Repertoires were generated with immunoSEQ multiplex PCR, while TCRdb's copy carries only in-frame clones and drops some. The data contain around 90,000 clones, 80% to 90% of them seen just once; the ten biggest clones take up approximately 2.1%. General study points: Estimated pretreatment TIL content predicted outcome after dendritic cell vaccination.

The time point here: after dendritic cell vaccination, including at tumor progression/relapse. PBMC were collected before vaccination, two weeks after the third vaccination, and at progression. Sequences were derived from blood, sampled after dendritic cell vaccination. This chain uses TRBV7-6 with TRBJ1-4; D is perhaps TRBD1 (5 bases). This receptor was obtained from a human donor with glioblastoma. CDR3 nucleotide sequence: TGTGCCAGCAGTTGGGGCTTGGGTGAAAAACTGTTTTTT. Amino acids: CASSWGLGEKLFF. Together with reference TRBV7-6 and TRBJ1-4, the CDR3 gives the full variable domain: GAGVSQSPRYKVTKRGQDVALRCDPISGHVSLYWYRQALGQGPEFLTYFNYEAQQDKSGLPNDRFSAERPEGSISTLTIQRTEQRDSAMYRCASSWGLGEKLFFGSGTQLSVL.